This T cell receptor beta chain stems from a study of blood T cell repertoires in COVID-19. In the study overall: Sites across the United States, Italy and Spain contributed samples from acute and convalescent COVID-19. T cells, B-cell-depleted T cells, or PBMCs supplied cDNA or gDNA.

Original processing notes: Estimated nucleated cell counts came from reference gene primer amplification. Profiling relied on immunoSEQ multiplex PCR, and the TCRdb table lists in-frame clones only, not all of them. V, J and clone size are those of that table, while D and trimming were read from the DNA. Counted here are 180,000 or so clones, about four fifths occurring once; the ten biggest clones make up 11%. V lost 0 bases and J 5 bases, leaving 19 bases between the germline ends. There are 17 residues in the CDR3. Germline V gives CDR1 LGHDT, CDR2 YNNKEL (reference sequence). Seattle patient enrollment occurred during active infection, with longitudinal follow-up thereafter.

The receptor comes from a woman aged 40 to 55 with COVID-19, enrolled during active disease. The sample comprised peripheral blood. The chain recombines TRBV3-1 (or the pseudogene TRBV3-2) with TRBJ1-2; D is ambiguous. The CDR3 nucleotides are TGTGCCAGCAGCCAAGAGCGTGGTGCTTTTTCCATTTATGGCTACACCTTC. Encoded protein: CASSQERGAFSIYGYTF.